Following are 4 T cell receptor beta chains from one sample sequenced in a study of blood T cell repertoires in COVID-19 (dated by TCRdb to the early 2020s). Library preparation employed the immunoSEQ multiplex PCR assay. Here the immuneACCESS table is served through TCRdb, limited to in-frame sequences with V and J called. Missing clones are a known gap in these copies; in checked studies unresolved V genes cover under half, and the rest lacks a known reason. This sample is represented by about 44,000 clones; approximately 81% of them were singletons. The top ten hold 4% to 5.5% of the sample. Sequencing used peripheral blood. Receptors were obtained from a woman in her sixties or seventies with acute or convalescent COVID-19.

This clone was seen more than once but under ten times. The chain has TRBV13 and TRBJ2-7, with D maybe TRBD2 (5 bases). The V gene's germline CDR1 is PRHDT and CDR2 FYEKMQ (reference sequence). The V and J ends lost 6 bases and 6 bases respectively, with 15 bases between them. This CDR3 contains 13 residues. CDR3 protein: CASRNPDGVEQYF. DNA of the CDR3: TGTGCCAGCAGAAATCCGGACGGGGTCGAGCAGTACTTC.

The chain couples TRBV9 to TRBJ2-1; TRBD2 matches 11 bases. Germline assignment: CDR1 SGDLS and CDR2 YYNGEE. Trimming cost V 1 base and J 7 bases; bases outside gene matches: 7. This CDR3 is built from 16 residues. The chain's CDR3 is CASSVFSGRAQNEQFF. CDR3 nucleotides: TGTGCCAGCAGCGTATTTAGCGGGAGGGCGCAAAATGAGCAGTTCTTC.

This clone was counted between two and nine times. The DNA of the CDR3 is TGTGCCAGCAGCGTTAGCCCCTCAGCTAACTATGGCTACACCTTC. It codes for CASSVSPSANYGYTF. The chain is built from TRBV7-6 and TRBJ1-2; D unclear. This CDR3 has 15 amino acids. The germline gives CDR1 SGHVS, CDR2 FNYEAQ. Trimming took 5 bases from V and 0 from J, leaving 13 bases between them.

This chain uses TRBV4-3 with TRBJ2-1; 9 bases are a match to TRBD2. From germline, CDR1 is LGHNA and CDR2 YSLEER. CDR3 length equals 16 residues. J gave up 4 bases and V 1 base, and 5 bases lay outside the gene matches. CDR3 residues: CASSQVGLAGYNEQFF. The CDR3 nucleotides read TGCGCCAGCAGCCAAGTCGGCCTAGCGGGGTACAATGAGCAGTTCTTC.